Below, one T cell receptor beta chain is given with its context. Germline-derived CDR1 and CDR2 are SGHRS and YFSETQ. V was pared by 0 bases and J by 0 bases, with 7 bases between. The CDR3 covers 15 residues. In Seattle, patients joined the study during active infection and were tracked longitudinally. The source of the sample is a study of blood T cell repertoires in COVID-19. On the study more broadly: COVID-19 samples collected from the United States, Italy and Spain covered acute and convalescent phases. The cDNA or gDNA used as material had been derived from T cells, B-cell-depleted T cells, or PBMCs.

Authors' methods: For nucleated cells, counts were estimated from reference gene primer amplification. The method was immunoSEQ multiplex PCR; TCRdb's version includes in-frame clones alone and lacks a portion of them. Clonal size and the V and J genes are those of that table, whereas D and trimming came from the DNA. The sample has about 50,000 clones, 87% seen once; the top ten hold 2% to 2.5%. The chain joins TRBV5-1 to TRBJ1-3, with D uncertain. The sequencing input was peripheral blood. The source is a woman aged 80 or over with COVID-19, enrolled during active disease. The CDR3 DNA is TGCGCCAGCAGCTTGGGCGGAACCTCTGGAAACACCATATATTTT. Translated, it gives CASSLGGTSGNTIYF.